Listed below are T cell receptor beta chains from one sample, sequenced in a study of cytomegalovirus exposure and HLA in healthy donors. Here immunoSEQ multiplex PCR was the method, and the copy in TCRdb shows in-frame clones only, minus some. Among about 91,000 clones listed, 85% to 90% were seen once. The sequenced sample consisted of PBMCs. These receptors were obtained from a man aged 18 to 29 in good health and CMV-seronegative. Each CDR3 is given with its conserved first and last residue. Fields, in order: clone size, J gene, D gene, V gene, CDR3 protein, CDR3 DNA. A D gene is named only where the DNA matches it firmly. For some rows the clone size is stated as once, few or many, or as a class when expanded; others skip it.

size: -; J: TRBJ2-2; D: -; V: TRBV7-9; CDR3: CASRQSNTGELFF; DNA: TGTGCCAGCAGACAGTCCAACACCGGGGAGCTGTTTTTT
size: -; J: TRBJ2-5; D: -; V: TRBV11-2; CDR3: CASGQLGRQETQYF; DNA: TGTGCCAGCGGACAATTGGGGCGTCAAGAGACCCAGTACTTC
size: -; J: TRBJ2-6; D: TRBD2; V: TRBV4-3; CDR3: CASSQALAVNSGANVLTF; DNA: TGCGCCAGCAGCCAAGCACTAGCGGTAAACTCTGGGGCCAACGTCCTGACTTTC
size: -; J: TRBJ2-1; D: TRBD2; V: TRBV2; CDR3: CASSGTSGRMYEQFF; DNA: TGTGCCAGCAGTGGGACTAGCGGGAGGATGTATGAGCAGTTCTTC
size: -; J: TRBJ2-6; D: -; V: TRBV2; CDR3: CASTRASSGANVLTF; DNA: TGTGCCAGCACACGCGCTAGCTCTGGGGCCAACGTCCTGACTTTC
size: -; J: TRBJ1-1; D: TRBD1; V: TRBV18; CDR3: CASSPGGGAGTEAFF; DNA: TGTGCCAGCTCACCCGGAGGGGGCGCAGGGACTGAAGCTTTCTTT
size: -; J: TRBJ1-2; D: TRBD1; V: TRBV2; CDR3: CASMTGVSGYTF; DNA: TGTGCCAGCATGACAGGGGTTTCTGGCTACACCTTC
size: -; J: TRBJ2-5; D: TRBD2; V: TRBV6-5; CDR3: CASSYGLAEVQETQYF; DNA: TGTGCCAGCAGTTACGGGCTAGCGGAGGTCCAAGAGACCCAGTACTTC
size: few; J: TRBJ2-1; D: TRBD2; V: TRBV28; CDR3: CASSSNGLAVF; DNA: TGTGCCAGCAGTTCCAATGGACTAGCGGTCTTC
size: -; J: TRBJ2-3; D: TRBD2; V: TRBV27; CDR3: CASSSRSSGSPTDTQYF; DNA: TGTGCCAGCAGTTCCCGGTCTAGCGGGAGTCCCACAGATACGCAGTATTTT
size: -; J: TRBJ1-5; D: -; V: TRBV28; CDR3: CASRPPADQPQHF; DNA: TGTGCCAGCAGGCCCCCCGCAGATCAGCCCCAGCATTTT
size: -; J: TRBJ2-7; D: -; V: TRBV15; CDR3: CATSRAPTYEQYF; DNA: TGTGCCACCAGCAGAGCCCCTACCTACGAGCAGTACTTC
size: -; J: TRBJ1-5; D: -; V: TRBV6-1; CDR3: CASRGGQNQPQHF; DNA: TGTGCCAGCAGGGGGGGTCAAAATCAGCCCCAGCATTTT
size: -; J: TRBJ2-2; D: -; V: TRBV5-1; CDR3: CASSFQAVGTGELFF; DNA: TGCGCCAGCAGCTTTCAAGCGGTCGGCACCGGGGAGCTGTTTTTT
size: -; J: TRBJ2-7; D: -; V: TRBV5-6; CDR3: CASSLFVSSYEQYF; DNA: TGTGCCAGCAGCTTGTTTGTGAGCTCCTACGAGCAGTACTTC
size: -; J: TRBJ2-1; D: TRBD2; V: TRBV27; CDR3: CASSLWGTNNEQFF; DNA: TGTGCCAGCAGTTTATGGGGGACTAACAATGAGCAGTTCTTC
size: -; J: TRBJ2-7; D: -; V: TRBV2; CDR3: CATTSYEQYF; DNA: TGTGCCACCACATCTTACGAGCAGTACTTC
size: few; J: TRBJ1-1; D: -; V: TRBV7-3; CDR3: CASSLTGGFGAEAFF; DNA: TGTGCCAGCAGCTTAACTGGGGGCTTTGGCGCTGAAGCTTTCTTT
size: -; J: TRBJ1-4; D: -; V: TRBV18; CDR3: CASRRGVSEKLFF; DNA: TGTGCCAGCCGAAGGGGCGTATCCGAAAAACTGTTTTTT
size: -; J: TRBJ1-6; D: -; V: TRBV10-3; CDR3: CATTRQSNSPLHF; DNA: TGTGCCACCACAAGACAGAGTAATTCACCCCTCCACTTT
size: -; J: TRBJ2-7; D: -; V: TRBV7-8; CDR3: CASSLGGDSYEQYF; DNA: TGTGCCAGCAGCTTAGGGGGGGACTCCTACGAGCAGTACTTC
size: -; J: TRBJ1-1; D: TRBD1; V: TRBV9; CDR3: CASSPGQGMSTEAFF; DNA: TGTGCCAGCAGCCCTGGACAGGGGATGTCCACTGAAGCTTTCTTT
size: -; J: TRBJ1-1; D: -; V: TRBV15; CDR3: CATSRWGLLNTEAFF; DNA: TGTGCCACCAGCAGATGGGGACTTTTGAACACTGAAGCTTTCTTT
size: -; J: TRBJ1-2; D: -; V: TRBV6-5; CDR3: CASSPGGRRGYTF; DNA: TGTGCCAGCAGTCCCGGGGGGCGTAGGGGCTACACCTTC
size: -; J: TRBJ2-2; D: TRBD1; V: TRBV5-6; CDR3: CASSLTGGKDAGELFF; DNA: TGTGCCAGCAGCTTGACAGGGGGAAAGGACGCCGGGGAGCTGTTTTTT
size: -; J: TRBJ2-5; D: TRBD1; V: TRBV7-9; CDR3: CASSQNGQGQEAQYF; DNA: TGTGCCAGCAGCCAAAACGGACAGGGTCAAGAGGCCCAGTACTTC
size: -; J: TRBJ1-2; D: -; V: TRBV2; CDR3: CASYSYGYTF; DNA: TGTGCCAGCTACAGCTATGGCTACACCTTC
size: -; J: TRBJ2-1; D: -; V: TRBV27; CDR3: CASCRDPRFNEQFF; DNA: TGTGCCAGCTGTCGGGATCCCCGATTCAATGAGCAGTTCTTC
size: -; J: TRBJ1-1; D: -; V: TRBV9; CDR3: CASSLGTTNTEAFF; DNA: TGTGCCAGCAGCCTAGGGACAACTAACACTGAAGCTTTCTTT
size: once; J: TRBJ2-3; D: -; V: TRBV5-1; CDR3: CASSLERPPRDTQYF; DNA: TGCGCCAGCAGCTTGGAGAGGCCCCCGCGGGATACGCAGTATTTT
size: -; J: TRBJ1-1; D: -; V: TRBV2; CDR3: CASSEISMNTEAFF; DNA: TGTGCCAGCAGTGAAATTAGTATGAACACTGAAGCTTTCTTT
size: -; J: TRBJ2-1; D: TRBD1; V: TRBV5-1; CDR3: CASSRKRPGTVNNEQFF; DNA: TGCGCCAGCAGCCGCAAAAGACCCGGGACAGTAAACAATGAGCAGTTCTTC
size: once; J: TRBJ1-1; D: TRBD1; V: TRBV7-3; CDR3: CASSSDRVTEAFF; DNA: TGTGCCAGCAGCTCGGACAGGGTGACTGAAGCTTTCTTT
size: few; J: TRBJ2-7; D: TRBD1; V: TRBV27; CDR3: CASSLYGDRERQYF; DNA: TGTGCCAGCAGTTTATATGGCGACAGGGAGAGGCAGTACTTC
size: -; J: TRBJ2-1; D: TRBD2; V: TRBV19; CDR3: CASSILGTSGTYGPNNEQFF; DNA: TGTGCCAGTAGTATTTTAGGGACTAGCGGGACCTACGGACCAAACAATGAGCAGTTCTTC
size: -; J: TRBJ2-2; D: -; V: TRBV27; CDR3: CASSLRVLGGEYTGELFF; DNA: TGTGCCAGCAGTCTCCGTGTGTTAGGAGGCGAATACACCGGGGAGCTGTTTTTT
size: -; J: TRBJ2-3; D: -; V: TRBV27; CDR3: CASGPLLPPQYF; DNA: TGTGCCAGCGGCCCACTACTTCCGCCGCAGTATTTT
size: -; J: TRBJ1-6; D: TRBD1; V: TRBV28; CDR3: CASSLVRDRFISPLHF; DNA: TGTGCCAGCAGTTTAGTTCGGGACAGGTTTATTTCACCCCTCCACTTT
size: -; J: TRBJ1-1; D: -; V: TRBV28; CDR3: CASKVGGGTEAFF; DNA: TGTGCCAGCAAAGTCGGGGGGGGAACTGAAGCTTTCTTT
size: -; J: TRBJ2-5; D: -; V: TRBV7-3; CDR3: CASSRGQGEQYF; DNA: TGTGCCAGCAGCCGGGGGCAGGGGGAGCAGTACTTC
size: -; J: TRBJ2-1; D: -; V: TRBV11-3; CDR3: CASSLETGSSEQFF; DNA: TGTGCCAGCAGCTTAGAAACGGGGTCCAGCGAGCAGTTCTTC
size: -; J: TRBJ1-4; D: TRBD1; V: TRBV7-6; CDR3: CASSLGTGANEKLFF; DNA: TGTGCCAGCAGCTTAGGGACAGGGGCTAATGAAAAACTGTTTTTT
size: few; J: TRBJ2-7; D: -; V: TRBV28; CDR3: CASSFWVDKTYEQYF; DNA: TGTGCCAGCAGTTTTTGGGTAGACAAGACCTACGAGCAGTACTTC
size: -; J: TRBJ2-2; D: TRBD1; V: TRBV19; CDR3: CASSIASGGNTGELFF; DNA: TGTGCCAGTAGTATAGCTTCAGGGGGGAACACCGGGGAGCTGTTTTTT
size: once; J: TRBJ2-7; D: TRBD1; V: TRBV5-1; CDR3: CASSLVWTGDSYEQYF; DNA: TGCGCCAGCAGCTTGGTTTGGACAGGGGACTCCTACGAGCAGTACTTC
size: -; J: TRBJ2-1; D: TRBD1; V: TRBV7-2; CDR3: CASSLFGRGLNEQFF; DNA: TGTGCCAGCAGCTTATTCGGCAGGGGGCTCAATGAGCAGTTCTTC
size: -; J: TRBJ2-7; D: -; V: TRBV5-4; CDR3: CASSFGSYEQYF; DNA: TGTGCCAGCAGCTTCGGTTCCTACGAGCAGTACTTC
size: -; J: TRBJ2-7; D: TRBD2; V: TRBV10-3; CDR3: CAISETSGRLSSYEQYF; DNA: TGTGCCATCAGTGAAACTAGCGGAAGACTGAGCTCCTACGAGCAGTACTTC